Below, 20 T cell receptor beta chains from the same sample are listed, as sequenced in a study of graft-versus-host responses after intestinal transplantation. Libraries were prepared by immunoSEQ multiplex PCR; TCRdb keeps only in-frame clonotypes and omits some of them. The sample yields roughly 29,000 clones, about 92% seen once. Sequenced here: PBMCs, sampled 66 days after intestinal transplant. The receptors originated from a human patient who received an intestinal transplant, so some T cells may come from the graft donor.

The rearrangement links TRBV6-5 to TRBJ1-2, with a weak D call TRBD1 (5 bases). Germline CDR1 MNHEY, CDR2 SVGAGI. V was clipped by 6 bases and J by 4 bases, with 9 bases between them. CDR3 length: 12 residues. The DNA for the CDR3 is TGTGCCAGCAGCCCAGGGATCTATGGCTACACCTTC. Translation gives CASSPGIYGYTF.

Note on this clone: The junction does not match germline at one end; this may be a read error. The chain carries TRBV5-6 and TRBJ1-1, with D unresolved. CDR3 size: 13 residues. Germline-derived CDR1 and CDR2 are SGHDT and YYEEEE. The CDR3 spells CASSFGPGRWASF. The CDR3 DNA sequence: TGTGCCAGCAGCTTTGGGCCGGGAAGGTGGGCTTCCTTT. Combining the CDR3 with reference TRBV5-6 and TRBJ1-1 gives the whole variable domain DAGVTQSPTHLIKTRGQQVTLRCSPKSGHDTVSWYQQALGQGPQFIFQYYEEEERQRGNFPDRFSGHQFPNYSSELNVNALLLGDSALYLCASSFGPGRWASFGQGTRLTVV.

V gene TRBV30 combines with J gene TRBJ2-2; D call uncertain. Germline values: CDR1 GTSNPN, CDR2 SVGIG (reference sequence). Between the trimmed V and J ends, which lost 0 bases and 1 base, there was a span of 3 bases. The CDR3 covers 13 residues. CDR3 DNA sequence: TGTGCCTGGAGTGTACAGAACACCGGGGAGCTGTTTTTT. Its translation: CAWSVQNTGELFF.

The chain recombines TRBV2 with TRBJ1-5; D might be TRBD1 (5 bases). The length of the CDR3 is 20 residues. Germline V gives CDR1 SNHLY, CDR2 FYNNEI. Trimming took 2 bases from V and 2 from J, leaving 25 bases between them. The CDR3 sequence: CASSESLDSHPLPGNQPQHF. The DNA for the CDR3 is TGTGCCAGCAGTGAATCCCTTGACAGCCACCCCCTACCGGGCAATCAGCCCCAGCATTTT.

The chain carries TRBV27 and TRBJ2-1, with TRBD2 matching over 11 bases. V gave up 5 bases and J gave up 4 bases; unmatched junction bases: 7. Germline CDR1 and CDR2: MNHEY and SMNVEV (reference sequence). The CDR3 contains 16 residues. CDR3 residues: CASSQLAGESYNEQFF. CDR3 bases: TGTGCCAGCAGTCAACTAGCGGGAGAGTCATACAATGAGCAGTTCTTC.

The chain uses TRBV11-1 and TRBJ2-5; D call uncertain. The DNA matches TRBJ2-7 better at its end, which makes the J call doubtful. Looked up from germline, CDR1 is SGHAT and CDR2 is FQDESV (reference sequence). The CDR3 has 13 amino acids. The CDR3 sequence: CASSFGRTYEQYF. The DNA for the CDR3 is TGTGCCAGCAGCTTCGGACGGACCTACGAGCAGTACTTC.

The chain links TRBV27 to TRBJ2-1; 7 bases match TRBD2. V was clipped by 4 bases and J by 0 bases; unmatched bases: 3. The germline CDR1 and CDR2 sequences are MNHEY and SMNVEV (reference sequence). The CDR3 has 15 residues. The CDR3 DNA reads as TGTGCCAGCAGTTGGGGACTACCCTCCTACAATGAGCAGTTCTTC. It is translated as CASSWGLPSYNEQFF.

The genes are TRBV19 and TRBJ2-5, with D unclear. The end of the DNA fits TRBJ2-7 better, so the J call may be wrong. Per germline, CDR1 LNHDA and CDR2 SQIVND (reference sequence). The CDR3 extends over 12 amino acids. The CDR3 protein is CASRDGYYEQYF. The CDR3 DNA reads TGTGCCAGTAGGGACGGGTACTACGAGCAGTACTTC.

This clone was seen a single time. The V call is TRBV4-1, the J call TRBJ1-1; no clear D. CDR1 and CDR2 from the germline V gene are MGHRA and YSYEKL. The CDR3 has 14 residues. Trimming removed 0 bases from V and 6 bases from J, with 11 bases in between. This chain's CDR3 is CASSQDVAAPEAFF. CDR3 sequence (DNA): TGCGCCAGCAGCCAAGATGTAGCAGCCCCTGAAGCTTTCTTT.

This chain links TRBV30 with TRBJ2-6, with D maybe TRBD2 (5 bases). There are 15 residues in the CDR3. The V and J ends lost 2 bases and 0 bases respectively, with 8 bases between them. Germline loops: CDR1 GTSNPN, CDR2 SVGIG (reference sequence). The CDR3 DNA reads TGTGCCTGGAGTTTGGGGAGCTCTGGGGCCAACGTCCTGACTTTC. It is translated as CAWSLGSSGANVLTF.

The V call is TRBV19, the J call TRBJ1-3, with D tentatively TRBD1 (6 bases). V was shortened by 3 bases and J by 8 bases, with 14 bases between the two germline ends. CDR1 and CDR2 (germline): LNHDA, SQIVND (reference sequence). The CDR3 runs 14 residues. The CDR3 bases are TGTGCCAGTAGTATCGACGGGGGCTTGGACACCATATATTTT. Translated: CASSIDGGLDTIYF. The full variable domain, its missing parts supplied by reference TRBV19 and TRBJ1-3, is DGGITQSPKYLFRKEGQNVTLSCEQNLNHDAMYWYRQDPGQGLRLIYYSQIVNDFQKGDIAEGYSVSREKKESFPLTVTSAQKNPTAFYLCASSIDGGLDTIYFGEGSWLTVV.

Written as DNA, the CDR3 is TGCAGCGTTCATCTAGGGGATTCGGTCGGGGAGCTGTTTTTT. Translating it yields CSVHLGDSVGELFF. The chain joins TRBV29-1 to TRBJ2-2; the D gene is possibly TRBD1 (5 bases). Trimming took off 5 bases at V and 7 bases at J, with 17 bases between the two ends. CDR1 is SQVTM, CDR2 ANQGSEA, per germline. The CDR3 has 14 amino acids.

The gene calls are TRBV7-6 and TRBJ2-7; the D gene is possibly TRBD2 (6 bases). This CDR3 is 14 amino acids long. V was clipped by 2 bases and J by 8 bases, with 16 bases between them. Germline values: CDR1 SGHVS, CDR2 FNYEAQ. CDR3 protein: CASSLSSGVGKQYF. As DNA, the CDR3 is TGTGCCAGCAGCTTAAGTAGCGGTGTGGGCAAGCAGTACTTC.

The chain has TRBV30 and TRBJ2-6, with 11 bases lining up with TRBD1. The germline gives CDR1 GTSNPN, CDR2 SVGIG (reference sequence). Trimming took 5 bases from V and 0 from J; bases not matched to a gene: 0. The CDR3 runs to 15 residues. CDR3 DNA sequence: TGTGCCTGGGGGACAGGGGGCTCTGGGGCCAACGTCCTGACTTTC. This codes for CAWGTGGSGANVLTF.

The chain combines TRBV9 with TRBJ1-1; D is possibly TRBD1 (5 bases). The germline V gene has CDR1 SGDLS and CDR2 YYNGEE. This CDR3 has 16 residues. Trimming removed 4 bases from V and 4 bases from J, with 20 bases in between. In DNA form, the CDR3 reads TGTGCCAGCAGCCCCCCACGCCAGGGTACCGTCACTGAAGCTTTCTTT. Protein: CASSPPRQGTVTEAFF. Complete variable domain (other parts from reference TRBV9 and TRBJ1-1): DSGVTQTPKHLITATGQRVTLRCSPRSGDLSVYWYQQSLDQGLQFLIQYYNGEERAKGNILERFSAQQFPDLHSELNLSSLELGDSALYFCASSPPRQGTVTEAFFGQGTRLTVV.

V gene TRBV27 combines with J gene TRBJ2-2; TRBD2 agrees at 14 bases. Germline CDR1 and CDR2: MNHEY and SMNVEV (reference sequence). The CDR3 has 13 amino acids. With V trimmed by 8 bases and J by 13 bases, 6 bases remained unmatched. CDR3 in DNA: TGTGCCAGCCGACTAGCGGGGGGGCCTCTGCTGTTTTTT. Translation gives CASRLAGGPLLFF.

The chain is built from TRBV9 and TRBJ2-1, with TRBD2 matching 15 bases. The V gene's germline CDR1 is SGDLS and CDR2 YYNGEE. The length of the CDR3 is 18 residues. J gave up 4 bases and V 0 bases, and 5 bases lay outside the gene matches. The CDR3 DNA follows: TGTGCCAGCAGCGTAGAGGGACTAGCGGGAGGACCATACAATGAGCAGTTCTTC. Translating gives CASSVEGLAGGPYNEQFF. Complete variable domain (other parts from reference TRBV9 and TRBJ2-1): DSGVTQTPKHLITATGQRVTLRCSPRSGDLSVYWYQQSLDQGLQFLIQYYNGEERAKGNILERFSAQQFPDLHSELNLSSLELGDSALYFCASSVEGLAGGPYNEQFFGPGTRLTVL.

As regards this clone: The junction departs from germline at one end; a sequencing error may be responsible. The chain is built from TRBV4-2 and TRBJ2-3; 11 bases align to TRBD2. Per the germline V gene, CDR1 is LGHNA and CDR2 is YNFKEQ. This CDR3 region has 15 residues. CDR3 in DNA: TGTGCCAGCAGCCAAGATCGGCTAGCGGGGGGCCATCCTTCTTTT. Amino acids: CASSQDRLAGGHPSF.

The CDR3 nucleotides read TGTGCCAGCAGCTTGCGGGGTCTCCAAGAGACCCAGTACTTC. Its translation is CASSLRGLQETQYF. This chain joins TRBV9 and TRBJ2-5, with D possibly TRBD2 on 6 matching bases. V lost 4 bases to trimming and J lost 1 base, with 11 bases between them. Germline values: CDR1 SGDLS, CDR2 YYNGEE. The CDR3 has 14 amino acids.

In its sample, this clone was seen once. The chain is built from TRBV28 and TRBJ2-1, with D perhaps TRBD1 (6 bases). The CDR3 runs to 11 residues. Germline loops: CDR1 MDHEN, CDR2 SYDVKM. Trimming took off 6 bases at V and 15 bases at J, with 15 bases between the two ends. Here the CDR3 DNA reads TGTGCCAGCAGCAACAGGGAAGAGGCGTTCTTC. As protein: CASSNREEAFF.